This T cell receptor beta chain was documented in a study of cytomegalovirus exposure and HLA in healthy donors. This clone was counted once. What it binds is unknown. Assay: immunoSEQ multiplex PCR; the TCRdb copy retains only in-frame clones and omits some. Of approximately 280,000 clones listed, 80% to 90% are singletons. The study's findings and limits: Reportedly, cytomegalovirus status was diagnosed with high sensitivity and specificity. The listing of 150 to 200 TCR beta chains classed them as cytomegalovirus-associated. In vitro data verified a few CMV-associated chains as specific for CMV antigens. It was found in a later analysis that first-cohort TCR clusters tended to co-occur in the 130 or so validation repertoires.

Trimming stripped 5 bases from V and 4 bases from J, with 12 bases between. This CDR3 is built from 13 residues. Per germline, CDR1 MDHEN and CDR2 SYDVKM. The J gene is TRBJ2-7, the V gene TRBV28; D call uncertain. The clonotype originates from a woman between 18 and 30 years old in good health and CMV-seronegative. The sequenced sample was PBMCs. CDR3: CASSPPGVYEQYF. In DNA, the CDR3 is TGTGCCAGCAGTCCTCCTGGAGTGTACGAGCAGTACTTC.